Reported below is one T cell receptor beta chain. Its antigen is unidentified. This CDR3 is built from 15 residues. Deletions cut 4 bases from V and 1 base from J, with 15 bases between. Looked up from germline, CDR1 is SGHRS and CDR2 is YFSETQ. Each patient relapsed following autologous stem cell transplantation, and prior brentuximab vedotin exposure differed. Patients' outcomes at their best amounted to complete response, partial response or progressive disease. This entry belongs to a study of PD-1 blockade in classical Hodgkin lymphoma. General study findings and limits: Similar baseline diversity was found in complete responders and newly diagnosed patients. Patients starting nivolumab under 1 year after ASCT were excluded.

Measured with immunoSEQ multiplex PCR; TCRdb has only the in-frame clones, and not every one. The table lists some 84,000 clones, 85% to 95% of them singletons. The chain couples TRBV5-1 to TRBJ2-7, with a tentative D call TRBD1 (6 bases). The sequencing used peripheral blood mononuclear cells (PBMCs), collected before the second cycle of nivolumab. This TCR derives from a human donor with classical Hodgkin lymphoma. The CDR3 region is CASSTGQTPSYEQYF. The CDR3 DNA sequence: TGCGCCAGCAGCACAGGACAGACACCATCCTACGAGCAGTACTTC.